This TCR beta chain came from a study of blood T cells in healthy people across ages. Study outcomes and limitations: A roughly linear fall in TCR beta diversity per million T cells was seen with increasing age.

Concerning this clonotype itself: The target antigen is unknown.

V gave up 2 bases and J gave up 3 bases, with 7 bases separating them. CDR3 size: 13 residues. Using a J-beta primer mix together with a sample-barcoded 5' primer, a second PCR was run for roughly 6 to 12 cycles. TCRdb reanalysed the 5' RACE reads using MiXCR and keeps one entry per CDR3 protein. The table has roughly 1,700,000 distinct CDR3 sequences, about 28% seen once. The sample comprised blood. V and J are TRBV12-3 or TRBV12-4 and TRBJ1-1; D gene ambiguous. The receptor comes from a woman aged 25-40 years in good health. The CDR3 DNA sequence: TGTGCCAGCAGTTTAAGTCATGACACTGAAGCTTTCTTT. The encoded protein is CASSLSHDTEAFF.